Sequencing of this T cell receptor beta chain was carried out in a study of blood T cell repertoires in COVID-19. Study information: PBMCs, B-cell-depleted T cells, or T cells provided the cDNA or gDNA that made up the material.

Germline V lookup: CDR1 SGHRS, CDR2 YFSETQ. V was clipped by 4 bases and J by 4 bases; unmatched bases: 6. This CDR3 has 14 residues. Authors' methods: By means of reference gene primer amplification, nucleated cell counts were estimated. Some clones are missing from TCRdb's copy, which holds only in-frame ones; the method was immunoSEQ multiplex PCR. For V, J and clone size, that table is used; D and trimming come from the DNA. The sample includes roughly 250,000 clones, around 84% of them seen just once. The sequenced material came from peripheral blood. The sequence derives from a woman aged 40 to 49 who had recovered from COVID-19. The genes are TRBV5-1 and TRBJ2-7, with 9 bases aligning to TRBD2. CDR3 amino acids: CASSAGGAGYEQYF. In DNA form, the CDR3 reads TGCGCCAGCAGCGCGGGGGGGGCAGGGTACGAGCAGTACTTC.